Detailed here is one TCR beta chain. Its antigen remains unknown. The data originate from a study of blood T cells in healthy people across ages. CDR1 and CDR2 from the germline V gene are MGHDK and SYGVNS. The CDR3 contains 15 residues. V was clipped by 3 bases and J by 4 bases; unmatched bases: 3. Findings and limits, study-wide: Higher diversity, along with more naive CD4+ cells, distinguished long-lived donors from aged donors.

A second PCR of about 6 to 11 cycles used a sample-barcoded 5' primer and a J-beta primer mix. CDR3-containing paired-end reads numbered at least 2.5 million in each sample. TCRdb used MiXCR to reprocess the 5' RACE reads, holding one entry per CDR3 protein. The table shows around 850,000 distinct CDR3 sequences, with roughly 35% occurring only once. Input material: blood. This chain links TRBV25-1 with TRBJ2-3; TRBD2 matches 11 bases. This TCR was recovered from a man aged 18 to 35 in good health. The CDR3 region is CASSELAGGADTQYF. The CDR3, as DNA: TGTGCCAGCAGTGAGCTAGCGGGGGGAGCAGATACGCAGTATTTT. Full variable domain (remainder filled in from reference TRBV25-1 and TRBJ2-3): EADIYQTPRYLVIGTGKKITLECSQTMGHDKMYWYQQDPGMELHLIHYSYGVNSTEKGDLSSESTVSRIRTEHFPLTLESARPSHTSQYLCASSELAGGADTQYFGPGTRLTVL.